The present TCR beta chain was sequenced within a study of response to subunit inactivated influenza vaccine. Findings of the study overall: Each seasonal influenza vaccination, the authors suggested, recruits few new T cells.

Trimming took 3 bases from V and 3 from J; bases not matched to a gene: 3. The CDR3 covers 14 residues. Germline loops: CDR1 SGHTA, CDR2 FQGNSA. This clonotype was detected ten times or more. Its antigen is unidentified. TCRdb re-analysed the RT-PCR reads in MiXCR, keeping a single row per CDR3 protein. Of roughly 630,000 distinct CDR3 sequences detected, around 13% appear once; the ten largest clones hold 6% to 9.5%. The chain has TRBV7-2 and TRBJ2-7; 9 bases map to TRBD2. The receptor's source is a man in his fifties or sixties who received an inactivated influenza vaccine. Sequencing was performed on PBMCs from blood, taken roughly 2 weeks before vaccination. The CDR3 DNA is TGTGCCAGCAGCTTGACTAGCGGACTCTACGAGCAGTACTTC. Its translation: CASSLTSGLYEQYF.